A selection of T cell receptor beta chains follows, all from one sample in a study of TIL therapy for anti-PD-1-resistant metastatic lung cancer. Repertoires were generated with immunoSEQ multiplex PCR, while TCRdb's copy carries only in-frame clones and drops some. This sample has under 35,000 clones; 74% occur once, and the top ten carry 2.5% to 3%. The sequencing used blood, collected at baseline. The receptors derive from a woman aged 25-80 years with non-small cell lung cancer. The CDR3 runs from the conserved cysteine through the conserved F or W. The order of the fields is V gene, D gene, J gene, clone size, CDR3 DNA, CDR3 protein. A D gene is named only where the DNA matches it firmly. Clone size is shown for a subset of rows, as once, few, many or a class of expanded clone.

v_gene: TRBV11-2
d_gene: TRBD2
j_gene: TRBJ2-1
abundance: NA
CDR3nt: TGTGCCAGCAGCTTAAGACTAGCCTCCTCTTTCTACAATGAGCAGTTCTTC
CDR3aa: CASSLRLASSFYNEQFF

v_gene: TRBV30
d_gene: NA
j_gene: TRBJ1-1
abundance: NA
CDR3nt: TGTGCCTGGAGTGCCTTTCAGGGAAATCTGAACACTGAAGCTTTCTTT
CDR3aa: CAWSAFQGNLNTEAFF

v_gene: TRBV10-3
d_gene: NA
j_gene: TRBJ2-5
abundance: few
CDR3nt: TGTGCCATCAGTGAGTCTCGGTTCGGAGAGACCCAGTACTTC
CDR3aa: CAISESRFGETQYF

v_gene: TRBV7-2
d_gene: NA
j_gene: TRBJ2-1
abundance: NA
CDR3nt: TGTGCCAGCGAGCGCAATGAGCAGTTCTTC
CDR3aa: CASERNEQFF

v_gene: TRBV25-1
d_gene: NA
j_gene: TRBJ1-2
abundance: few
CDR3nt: TGTGCCAGCAGTGAGTACTATGGCTACACCTTC
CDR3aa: CASSEYYGYTF

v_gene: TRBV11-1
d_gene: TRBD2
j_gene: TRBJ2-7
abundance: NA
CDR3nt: TGTGCCAGCAGCTTAGCGGTAGCGGGATCCTACGAGCAGTACTTC
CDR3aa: CASSLAVAGSYEQYF

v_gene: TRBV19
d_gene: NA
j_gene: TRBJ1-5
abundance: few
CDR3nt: TGTGCCAGTAGGATTCTCGTCGAGGGGGAAATGGAGGGGGAGCCCCAGCATTTT
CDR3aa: CASRILVEGEMEGEPQHF

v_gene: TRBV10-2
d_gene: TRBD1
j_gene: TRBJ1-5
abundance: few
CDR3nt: TGCGCCAGCAGTGAGTCTGGACAGGCTGGGCCCCAGCATTTT
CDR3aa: CASSESGQAGPQHF

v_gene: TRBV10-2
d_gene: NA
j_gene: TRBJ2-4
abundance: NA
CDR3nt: TGCGCCAGCAGTGAGAACAGCGGCGGAGGGACCCTAAACATTCAGTACTTC
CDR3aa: CASSENSGGGTLNIQYF

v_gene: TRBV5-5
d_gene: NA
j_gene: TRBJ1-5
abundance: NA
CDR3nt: TGTGCCAGCAGCTTGGTACCGAGCAATCAGCCCCAGCATTTT
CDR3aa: CASSLVPSNQPQHF

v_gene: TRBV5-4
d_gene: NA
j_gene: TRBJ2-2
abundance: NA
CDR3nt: TGTGCCAGCAGCTTGTTAACCGGGGAGCTGTTTTTT
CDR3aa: CASSLLTGELFF

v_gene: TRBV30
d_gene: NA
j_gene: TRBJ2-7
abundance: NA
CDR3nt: TGTGCCTGGAGTAAAGAGACGATGGGCGAGCAGTACTTC
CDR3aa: CAWSKETMGEQYF

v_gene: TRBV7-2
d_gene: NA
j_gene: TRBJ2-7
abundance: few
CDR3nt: TGTGCCAGCAGCTCAGGACTAAAGTCCTACGAGCAGTACTTC
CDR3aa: CASSSGLKSYEQYF

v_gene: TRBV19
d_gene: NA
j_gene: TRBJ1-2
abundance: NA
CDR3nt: TGTGCCAGTAGTCCCGATGCAGTCGCGGGGGGCTACACCTTC
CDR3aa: CASSPDAVAGGYTF

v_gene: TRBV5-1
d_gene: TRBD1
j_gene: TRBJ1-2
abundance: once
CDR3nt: TGCGCCAGCAGCCGGGAGGGACAGGGTGCCTATGGCTACACCTTC
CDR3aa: CASSREGQGAYGYTF

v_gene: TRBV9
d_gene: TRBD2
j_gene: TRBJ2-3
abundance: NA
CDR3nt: TGTGCCAGCAAAGCGGGATCAACAGATACGCAGTATTTT
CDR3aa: CASKAGSTDTQYF

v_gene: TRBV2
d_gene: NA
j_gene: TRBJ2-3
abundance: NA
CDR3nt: TGTGCCAGCCTCCCCAGCACAGATACGCAGTATTTT
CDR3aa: CASLPSTDTQYF

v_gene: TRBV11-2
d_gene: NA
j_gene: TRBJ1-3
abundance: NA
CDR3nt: TGTGCCAGCAGCTTAGATAACAGTCGAAACACCATATATTTT
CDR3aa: CASSLDNSRNTIYF

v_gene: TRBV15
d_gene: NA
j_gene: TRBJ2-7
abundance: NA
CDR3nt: TGTGCCACCAGCAGAGGGGTCCGGGACACAACCTACGAGCAGTACTTC
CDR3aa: CATSRGVRDTTYEQYF

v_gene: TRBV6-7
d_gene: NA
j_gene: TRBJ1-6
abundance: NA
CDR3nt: TGTGCCAGCAGTTACCCGCTATGGCCTAATTCACCCCTCCACTTT
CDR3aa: CASSYPLWPNSPLHF

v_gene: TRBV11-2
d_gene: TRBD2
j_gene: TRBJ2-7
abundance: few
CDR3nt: TGTGCCAGCAGCTTTCCCCGGACTAGCGGCTCCTACGAGCAGTACTTC
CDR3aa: CASSFPRTSGSYEQYF

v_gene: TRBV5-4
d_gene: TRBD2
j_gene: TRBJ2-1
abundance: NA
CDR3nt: TGTGCCTGTGCTCGCCAAACTAGCGGCAATGAGCAGTTCTTC
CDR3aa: CACARQTSGNEQFF

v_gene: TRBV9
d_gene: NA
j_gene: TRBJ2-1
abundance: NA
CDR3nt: TGTGCCAGCAGCGATAAAAGCTCCTACAATGAGCAGTTCTTC
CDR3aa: CASSDKSSYNEQFF

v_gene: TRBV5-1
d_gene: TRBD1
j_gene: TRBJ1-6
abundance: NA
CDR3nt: TGCGCCAGCAGCGCCGGGACAGTTAATTCACCCCTCCACTTT
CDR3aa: CASSAGTVNSPLHF

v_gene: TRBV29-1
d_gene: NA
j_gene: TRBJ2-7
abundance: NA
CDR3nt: TGCAGCGTTGATGGGGGCGACTACGAGCAGTACTTC
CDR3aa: CSVDGGDYEQYF

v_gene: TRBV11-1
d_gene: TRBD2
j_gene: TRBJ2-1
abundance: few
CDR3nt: TGTGCCATTAGCGGGAGGGCCGGGAATGAGCAGTTCTTC
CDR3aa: CAISGRAGNEQFF

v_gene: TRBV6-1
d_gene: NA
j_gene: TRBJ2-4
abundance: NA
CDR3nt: TGTGCCAGCATTCCTGGGGGCGGTTTTGGGATTCAGTACTTC
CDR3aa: CASIPGGGFGIQYF

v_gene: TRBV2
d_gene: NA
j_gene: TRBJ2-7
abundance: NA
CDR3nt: TGTGCCAGCGGTCTCCTGATCTCCTACGAGCAGTACTTC
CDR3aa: CASGLLISYEQYF

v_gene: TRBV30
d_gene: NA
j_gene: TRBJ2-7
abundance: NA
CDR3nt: TGTGCCTGGAGTGGTTCAGTTGCTGCTAACTTCTACGAGCAGTACTTC
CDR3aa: CAWSGSVAANFYEQYF

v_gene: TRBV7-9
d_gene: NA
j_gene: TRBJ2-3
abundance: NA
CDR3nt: TGTGCCAGCAGCTTTACCTCCGTTGCAGATACGCAGTATTTT
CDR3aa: CASSFTSVADTQYF

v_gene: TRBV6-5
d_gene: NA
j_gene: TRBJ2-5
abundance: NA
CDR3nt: TGTGCCAGCAGACCCTGGACACAAGAGACCCAGTACTTC
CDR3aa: CASRPWTQETQYF

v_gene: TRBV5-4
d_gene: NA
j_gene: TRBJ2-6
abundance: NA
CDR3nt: TGTGCCAGCAGCTTGGTGGCAGCTGGGGCCAACGTCCTGACTTTC
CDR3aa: CASSLVAAGANVLTF

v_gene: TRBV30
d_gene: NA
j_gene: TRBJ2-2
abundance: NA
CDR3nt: TGTGCCTGGCGGAGAACCGGGGAGCTGTTTTTT
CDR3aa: CAWRRTGELFF

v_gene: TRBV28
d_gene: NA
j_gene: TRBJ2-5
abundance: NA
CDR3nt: TGTGCCAGCAGCCCTTTCCGGGCCCTAAAGGGGACCCAGTACTTC
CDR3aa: CASSPFRALKGTQYF

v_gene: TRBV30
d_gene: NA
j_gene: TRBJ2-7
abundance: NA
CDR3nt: TGTGCCGTTGTCAGACAGGCCCCTCGGGGCTCCTACGAGCAGTACTTC
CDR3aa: CAVVRQAPRGSYEQYF

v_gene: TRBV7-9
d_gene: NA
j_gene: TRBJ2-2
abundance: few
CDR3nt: TGTGCCAGCAGCTCCCAGCGTTGGTGGGAGAACACCGGGGAGCTGTTTTTT
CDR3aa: CASSSQRWWENTGELFF